This T cell receptor (beta chain) comes out of a study of T cells in Graves' hyperthyroidism and ophthalmopathy. As for the study in general: The authors collected peripheral blood at initial diagnosis, before any treatment.

Regions amplified from RNA transcripts were the TCR beta CDR3 regions. The TCR CDR3 first-round RT-PCR relied on the HTBI primer set. From the multiplex PCR reads, TCRdb called clonotypes with MiXCR, one entry per CDR3 protein. The sample contains some 700,000 distinct CDR3 sequences, approximately 15% of which appear only once. Germline CDR1 reads PRHDT; CDR2 reads FYEKMQ (reference sequence). The CDR3 covers 13 residues. The V and J ends lost 1 base and 6 bases respectively, with 6 bases between them. Graves' hyperthyroidism qualified as stable when ophthalmopathy did not progress within 18 months. A patient was excluded if there was uncontrolled infection, other autoimmune disease, pregnancy or lactation. This clonotype appeared many times.

The sample taken for sequencing was blood. The gene calls are TRBV13 and TRBJ2-2, with unresolved D. The sequence was obtained from a man aged 45-60 years with Graves' hyperthyroidism. The CDR3 DNA reads as TGTGCCAGCAGCTTAGTGGGATCCGGGGAGCTGTTTTTT. Protein product: CASSLVGSGELFF.